This is a list of T cell receptor beta chains from one sample in a study of CD8+ T cells in alopecia areata. Sequencing used immunoSEQ multiplex PCR; TCRdb keeps in-frame clones, though not all of them. This table has tens of thousands of clones, about 53% appearing once. Specimen: NKG2D-high CD8+ T cells sorted from blood. These receptors were collected from a human donor with alopecia areata. CDR3s include the opening cysteine and the closing phenylalanine or tryptophan. The D gene is left open where the match is weak. Not all rows give a size; the values are once, few, many and, for expanded clones, a class.

TRBV5-6	TRBJ2-1	NA	NA	CASSDGHSSYNEQFF	TGTGCCAGCAGCGACGGACACAGCTCCTACAATGAGCAGTTCTTC
TRBV5-1	TRBJ2-1	NA	NA	CASSSGSEQFF	TGCGCCAGCAGCTCGGGAAGTGAGCAGTTCTTC
TRBV7-8	TRBJ2-5	TRBD1	few	CASSPGTGAVKTQYF	TGTGCCAGCAGCCCAGGGACAGGGGCAGTGAAGACCCAGTACTTC
TRBV30	TRBJ2-2	NA	NA	CAWRKGENTGELFF	TGTGCCTGGAGAAAAGGAGAGAACACCGGGGAGCTGTTTTTT
TRBV28	TRBJ2-7	NA	NA	CASSFFSSYEQYF	TGTGCCAGCAGTTTTTTCAGCTCCTACGAGCAGTACTTC
TRBV15	TRBJ2-5	TRBD2	NA	CATSRDRLAGDGTQYF	TGTGCCACCAGCAGAGACCGCCTAGCGGGGGATGGGACCCAGTACTTC
TRBV29-1	TRBJ2-4	TRBD1	NA	CSVGGWDRGKNIQYF	TGCAGCGTTGGAGGGTGGGACAGGGGGAAAAACATTCAGTACTTC
TRBV25-1	TRBJ2-2	TRBD1	few	CASSAPGTGIYGELFF	TGTGCCAGCAGTGCCCCCGGGACAGGGATCTACGGGGAGCTGTTTTTT
TRBV29-1	TRBJ2-7	NA	few	CSVRDTLSYEQYF	TGCAGCGTTCGGGACACTTTATCCTACGAGCAGTACTTC
TRBV5-5	TRBJ2-1	TRBD1	NA	CASSSPGQGNNEQFF	TGTGCCAGCAGCTCTCCGGGACAGGGGAACAATGAGCAGTTCTTC
TRBV27	TRBJ2-5	NA	NA	CASSSSGSQETQYF	TGTGCCAGCAGTTCCTCGGGTAGCCAAGAGACCCAGTACTTC
TRBV7-2	TRBJ2-3	TRBD2	few	CASSFSGGDTDTQYF	TGTGCCAGCAGCTTTAGCGGGGGGGACACAGATACGCAGTATTTT
TRBV27	TRBJ2-7	NA	NA	CASSSIFPYEQYF	TGTGCCAGCAGTTCGATCTTCCCCTACGAGCAGTACTTC
TRBV4-1	TRBJ2-7	NA	NA	CASSQVGVDSTAQYF	TGCGCCAGCAGCCAAGTCGGGGTCGATTCTACGGCCCAGTACTTC
TRBV5-1	TRBJ1-1	NA	few	CASSPPGAEAFF	TGCGCCAGCAGCCCCCCGGGGGCCGAAGCTTTCTTT
TRBV27	TRBJ1-2	TRBD1	NA	CASSPPGQGDGYTF	TGTGCCAGCAGTCCGCCGGGACAGGGGGATGGCTACACCTTC
TRBV29-1	TRBJ2-3	NA	NA	CSVEVVSGLSTDTQYF	TGCAGCGTTGAAGTGGTCAGCGGCCTTAGCACAGATACGCAGTATTTT
TRBV29-1	TRBJ1-5	TRBD1	NA	CSVVSDGQGSNQPQHF	TGCAGCGTTGTATCCGACGGACAGGGTAGCAATCAGCCCCAGCATTTT
TRBV19	TRBJ1-4	NA	few	CASSEPTVEIRKLFF	TGTGCCAGTAGTGAACCGACAGTAGAGATTCGAAAACTGTTTTTT
TRBV5-4	TRBJ1-2	TRBD1	NA	CASSLVYGTGHGYTF	TGTGCCAGCAGCCTTGTCTATGGGACAGGGCATGGCTACACCTTC
TRBV9	TRBJ1-1	NA	NA	CASSVVVESEAFF	TGTGCCAGCAGCGTAGTGGTAGAAAGTGAAGCTTTCTTT
TRBV13	TRBJ2-1	NA	NA	CASSLDRVSYNEQFF	TGTGCCAGCAGCTTAGACAGGGTGTCCTACAATGAGCAGTTCTTC